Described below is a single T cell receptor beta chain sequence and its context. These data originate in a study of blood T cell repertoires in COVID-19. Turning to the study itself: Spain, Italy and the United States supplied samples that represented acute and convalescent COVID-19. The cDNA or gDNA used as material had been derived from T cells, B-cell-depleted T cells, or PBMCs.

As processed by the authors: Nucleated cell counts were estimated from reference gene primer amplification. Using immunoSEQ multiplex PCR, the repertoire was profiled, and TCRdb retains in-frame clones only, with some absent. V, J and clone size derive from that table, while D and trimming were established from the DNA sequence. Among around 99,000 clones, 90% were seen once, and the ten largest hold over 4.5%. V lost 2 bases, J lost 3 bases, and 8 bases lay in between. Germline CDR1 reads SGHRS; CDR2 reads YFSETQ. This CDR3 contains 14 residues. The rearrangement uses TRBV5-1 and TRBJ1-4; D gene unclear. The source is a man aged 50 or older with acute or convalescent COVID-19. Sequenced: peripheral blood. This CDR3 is CASSFTAANEKLFF. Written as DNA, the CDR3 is TGCGCCAGCAGCTTTACGGCGGCTAATGAAAAACTGTTTTTT. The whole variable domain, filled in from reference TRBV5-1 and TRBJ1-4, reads KAGVTQTPRYLIKTRGQQVTLSCSPISGHRSVSWYQQTPGQGLQFLFEYFSETQRNKGNFPGRFSGRQFSNSRSEMNVSTLELGDSALYLCASSFTAANEKLFFGSGTQLSVL.